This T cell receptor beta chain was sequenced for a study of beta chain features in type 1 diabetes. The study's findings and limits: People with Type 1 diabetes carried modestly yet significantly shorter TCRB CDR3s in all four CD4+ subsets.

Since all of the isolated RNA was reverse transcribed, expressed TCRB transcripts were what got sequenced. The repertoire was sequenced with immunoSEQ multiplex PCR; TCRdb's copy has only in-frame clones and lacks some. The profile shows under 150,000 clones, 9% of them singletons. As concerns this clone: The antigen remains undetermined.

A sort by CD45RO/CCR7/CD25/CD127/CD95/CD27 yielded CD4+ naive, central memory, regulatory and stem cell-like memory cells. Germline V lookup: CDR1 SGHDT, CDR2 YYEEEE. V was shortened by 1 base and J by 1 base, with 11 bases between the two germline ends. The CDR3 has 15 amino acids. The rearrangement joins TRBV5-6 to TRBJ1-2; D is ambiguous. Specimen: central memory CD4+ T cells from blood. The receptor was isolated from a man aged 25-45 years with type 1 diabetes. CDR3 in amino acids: CASSLIDPSNYGYTF. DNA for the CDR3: TGTGCCAGCAGCTTGATAGATCCGAGTAACTATGGCTACACCTTC.